A selection of T cell receptor beta chains follows, all from one sample in a study of early T cells in non-severe SARS-CoV-2 infection. TCRdb re-called the 5' RACE reads through MiXCR, storing one row per CDR3 protein. The repertoire includes about 61,000 distinct CDR3 sequences, 9.5% to 15% of them detected once, and approximately 1.1% sits in the top ten. Material: whole blood, obtained at baseline. Receptor source: an adult who was a healthcare worker with PCR-confirmed SARS-CoV-2 infection or an uninfected control (not recorded which). The donor label of this sample is uncertain. Each CDR3 is given with its conserved first and last residue. The D gene is left open where the match is weak. Size values are once, few and many counts, or a class for expanded clones, and some rows have none.

>few|TRBV20-1|TRBJ2-5|TRBD1
CSAWTGNYQETQYF
TGCAGTGCTTGGACAGGGAATTATCAAGAGACCCAGTACTTC
>.|TRBV7-9|TRBJ2-3|TRBD1
CASSLDRVGTDTQYF
TGTGCCAGCAGCTTGGACAGGGTTGGCACAGATACGCAGTATTTT
>many|TRBV7-2|TRBJ2-4|TRBD1
CASSRGQGLAKNIQYF
TGTGCCAGCAGCAGGGGACAGGGTTTAGCCAAAAACATTCAGTACTTC
>.|TRBV29-1|TRBJ1-2|TRBD1
CSVLGQGYGYTF
TGCAGCGTTCTGGGACAGGGTTATGGCTACACCTTC
>.|TRBV6-6|TRBJ1-5|TRBD1
CASTLTGGSNQPQHF
TGTGCCAGCACCCTAACAGGGGGTAGCAATCAGCCCCAGCATTTT
>few|TRBV25-1|TRBJ2-2|.
CASSEYPGATGELFF
TGTGCCAGCAGTGAATATCCTGGGGCTACCGGGGAGCTGTTTTTT
>many|TRBV10-2|TRBJ1-3|.
CASANKGVAGNTIYF
TGCGCCAGCGCTAACAAGGGGGTCGCTGGAAACACCATATATTTT
>.|TRBV4-1|TRBJ2-3|TRBD1
CASSQGTGGTDTQYF
TGCGCCAGCAGCCAGGGAACAGGGGGCACAGATACGCAGTATTTT
>.|TRBV6-2/TRBV6-3|TRBJ1-3|.
CASSSRTYGGGNTIYF
TGTGCCAGCAGTTCACGGACCTATGGCGGTGGAAACACCATATATTTT
>.|TRBV2|TRBJ1-2|TRBD1
CASRRTGGQISNYGYTF
TGTGCCAGCAGGCGCACAGGGGGACAAATCTCTAACTATGGCTACACCTTC
>few|TRBV6-6|TRBJ2-2|TRBD1
CASSYGTGAVPGELFF
TGTGCCAGCAGTTACGGGACAGGGGCGGTACCCGGGGAGCTGTTTTTT
>few|TRBV4-1|TRBJ1-1|.
CASSEMPGGEAFF
TGCGCCAGCAGCGAAATGCCCGGGGGGGAAGCTTTCTTT
>.|TRBV3-1|TRBJ1-6|.
CASSQGSGPLHF
TGTGCCAGCAGCCAAGGAAGCGGACCCCTCCACTTT
>few|TRBV7-9|TRBJ2-3|TRBD2
CARTGGPTDTQYF
TGTGCCAGGACGGGGGGGCCAACAGATACGCAGTATTTT
>.|TRBV12-3/TRBV12-4|TRBJ1-2|.
CASSGQIQGAGYTF
TGTGCCAGCAGTGGACAGATTCAGGGCGCTGGCTACACCTTC
>.|TRBV5-6|TRBJ1-1|.
CASSLASTEAFF
TGTGCCAGCAGCTTGGCTAGTACTGAAGCTTTCTTT
>.|TRBV4-1|TRBJ1-2|.
CASSQEVDFYGYTF
TGCGCCAGCAGCCAAGAAGTAGATTTCTATGGCTACACCTTC
>many|TRBV3-1|TRBJ2-2|.
CASSQSNTGELFF
TGTGCCAGCAGCCAATCGAACACCGGGGAGCTGTTTTTT
>many|TRBV29-1|TRBJ2-1|.
CSVEGLAGTLHNEQFF
TGCAGCGTTGAAGGGCTAGCAGGGACCTTACACAATGAGCAGTTCTTC
>.|TRBV6-6|TRBJ2-3|TRBD2
CASSYAQRGGRTDTQYF
TGTGCCAGCAGTTATGCTCAACGGGGGGGCCGCACAGATACGCAGTATTTT
>.|TRBV21-1|TRBJ1-1|.
CASSTQDVTTEAFF
TGTGCCAGCAGCACACAGGACGTCACCACTGAAGCTTTCTTT
>.|TRBV5-6|TRBJ2-5|.
CASSPRDRSQETQYF
TGTGCCAGCAGCCCGCGGGACAGAAGTCAAGAGACCCAGTACTTC
>.|TRBV6-1|TRBJ2-5|.
CASSDGPGRETQYF
TGTGCCAGCAGTGATGGTCCAGGTCGAGAGACCCAGTACTTC
>.|TRBV6-5|TRBJ1-1|TRBD1
CASRRQGFRYTEAFF
TGTGCCAGCAGAAGACAGGGGTTTCGTTACACTGAAGCTTTCTTT
>.|TRBV7-9|TRBJ1-1|.
CASSPGGSPTEAFF
TGTGCCAGCAGCCCTGGTGGGTCTCCCACTGAAGCTTTCTTT
>few|TRBV30|TRBJ2-3|.
CAWTVADTQYF
TGTGCCTGGACGGTGGCAGATACGCAGTATTTT
>.|TRBV6-1|TRBJ1-2|.
CASSEASAVLGYTF
TGTGCCAGCAGTGAAGCCTCGGCTGTCTTGGGCTACACCTTC
>many|TRBV20-1|TRBJ2-1|.
CSASSGHEQFF
TGCAGTGCTAGCTCTGGGCATGAGCAGTTCTTC
>many|TRBV3-1|TRBJ1-2|.
CASSQAGSPYGYTF
TGTGCCAGCAGCCAGGCCGGGTCCCCCTATGGCTACACCTTC
>.|TRBV5-1|TRBJ2-3|.
CASSLAAEGATDTQYF
TGCGCCAGCAGCTTGGCCGCGGAAGGGGCCACAGATACGCAGTATTTT
>.|TRBV27|TRBJ1-1|.
CASSLEPQGNEAFF
TGTGCCAGCAGTTTGGAGCCCCAGGGAAATGAAGCTTTCTTT